The 30 T cell receptor beta chains in this list originate from one sample, sequenced in a study of blood T cell repertoires in COVID-19 (TCRdb year 2020). Library preparation was by the immunoSEQ multiplex PCR assay. TCRdb retrieved this table from immuneACCESS and kept in-frame rearrangements only. Not all clones are present; in checked studies, unresolved V genes account for under half, and no reason is known for the remainder. This sample has approximately 270,000 clones in its table, and approximately 86% of those were observed once. The top ten hold around 9% of the sample. Sequenced: peripheral blood. Source of these receptors: a middle-aged man with active or convalescent COVID-19.

As to this clone: The identical CDR3 is also encoded by other nucleotide sequences in the sample. The rearrangement links TRBV19 to TRBJ2-3, with a tentative D call TRBD1 (6 bases). Germline V gene sequence: CDR1 LNHDA, CDR2 SQIVND (reference sequence). V lost 5 bases and J lost 3, with 9 bases in between. The CDR3 covers 13 residues. DNA for the CDR3: TGTGCCAGTAGTCCTACAGGGACAGATACGCAGTATTTT. It translates to CASSPTGTDTQYF.

The rearrangement joins TRBV11-2 to TRBJ2-1; no reliable D call. The CDR3 is 14 amino acids. Germline-derived CDR1 and CDR2 are SGHAT and FQNNGV. V was clipped by 1 base and J by 9 bases, with 13 bases between them. The CDR3 reads CASSLGLLPGEQFF. The CDR3 DNA reads TGTGCCAGCAGCTTAGGCCTCCTCCCCGGTGAGCAGTTCTTC.

V and J are TRBV6-1 and TRBJ2-1; D is undetermined. The CDR3 extends over 12 amino acids. Germline assignment: CDR1 MNHNS and CDR2 SASEGT. V lost 2 bases and J lost 8, with 7 bases in between. The CDR3 nucleotides read TGTGCCAGCAGTGAATCGGTGGATGAGCAGTTCTTC. Translation gives CASSESVDEQFF.

The chain links TRBV29-1 to TRBJ2-2; TRBD1 might be the D (5 bases). Trimming cost V 7 bases and J 2 bases, with 14 bases left between them. The CDR3 spans 14 residues. CDR1 is SQVTM, CDR2 ANQGSEA, per germline. The chain's CDR3 is CSARQGLNTGELFF. CDR3 DNA sequence: TGCAGCGCAAGGCAGGGCCTTAACACCGGGGAGCTGTTTTTT.

The CDR3 protein is CASSRDPRAETQYF. The DNA of the CDR3 is TGTGCCAGCAGCCGAGACCCCAGGGCGGAGACCCAGTACTTC. The chain links TRBV3-1 (or the pseudogene TRBV3-2) to TRBJ2-5; possibly TRBD1 for D (5 bases). The CDR3 spans 14 residues. V shed 4 bases and J shed 5 bases, with 14 bases lying between them. The germline CDR1 and CDR2 sequences are LGHDT and YNNKEL (reference sequence).

V is TRBV6-5 and J is TRBJ2-1, with TRBD2 matching over 12 bases. This CDR3 has 15 amino acids. The V and J ends lost 8 bases and 6 bases, in that order; junction bases with no gene match: 8. Per the germline V gene, CDR1 is MNHEY and CDR2 is SVGAGI. In nucleotides, the CDR3 is TGTGCCAGCGAGTTGGGACTAGCGGGCGGCAATGAGCAGTTCTTC. Its protein is CASELGLAGGNEQFF.

The chain carries TRBV29-1 and TRBJ1-1, with D unclear. Germline lookup yields CDR1 SQVTM and CDR2 ANQGSEA. This CDR3 has 13 residues. Trimming removed 3 bases at V and 0 bases at J, with 8 bases between. This chain's CDR3 is CSVEAGVNTEAFF. The CDR3, as DNA: TGCAGCGTTGAGGCAGGTGTGAACACTGAAGCTTTCTTT.

This clone appeared a single time. The chain joins TRBV2 to TRBJ2-5; D is unresolved. Germline lookup yields CDR1 SNHLY and CDR2 FYNNEI. The CDR3 is 13 amino acids. V lost 4 bases and J 2 bases, leaving 8 bases between the germline ends. In DNA form, the CDR3 reads TGTGCCAGCAGTGTTAACAAACAAGAGACCCAGTACTTC. Translation gives CASSVNKQETQYF.

CDR3 amino acids: CASRPAGGKETQYF. In nucleotides, the CDR3 is TGCGCCAGCAGGCCAGCGGGGGGGAAAGAGACCCAGTACTTC. This sequence joins TRBV5-1 and TRBJ2-5, with TRBD2 matching over 10 bases. Germline V gene sequence: CDR1 SGHRS, CDR2 YFSETQ. The CDR3 is made up of 14 amino acids. V was pared by 5 bases and J by 3 bases, with 4 bases of the junction left unmatched. The full variable domain, its missing parts supplied by reference TRBV5-1 and TRBJ2-5, is KAGVTQTPRYLIKTRGQQVTLSCSPISGHRSVSWYQQTPGQGLQFLFEYFSETQRNKGNFPGRFSGRQFSNSRSEMNVSTLELGDSALYLCASRPAGGKETQYFGPGTRLLVL.

The chain is built from TRBV5-4 and TRBJ1-1; unclear D gene. The CDR3 is 18 amino acids. The germline V gene has CDR1 SGHNT and CDR2 YYREEE (reference sequence). Trimming removed 0 bases from V and 0 bases from J, with 18 bases in between. This CDR3 is CASSLGAGLSGLNTEAFF. CDR3 coding DNA: TGTGCCAGCAGCTTGGGAGCCGGTCTTTCGGGGTTGAACACTGAAGCTTTCTTT.

This sequence joins TRBV6-5 and TRBJ2-3, with D possibly being TRBD1 (6 bases). V was cut by 8 bases and J by 0 bases, with 9 bases left in between. Per germline, CDR1 MNHEY and CDR2 SVGAGI. The length of the CDR3 is 13 residues. The CDR3 protein is CASRRGSTDTQYF. The CDR3 DNA sequence: TGTGCCAGCCGCAGGGGTAGCACAGATACGCAGTATTTT.

The gene calls are TRBV19 and TRBJ2-7; 7 positions agree with TRBD1. Losses at the gene ends were 8 bases for V and 5 bases for J; bases not matched to a gene: 6. CDR1 is LNHDA, CDR2 SQIVND, per germline (reference sequence). This CDR3 is 12 amino acids long. CDR3 amino acids: CASPDREDEQYF. The CDR3, as DNA: TGTGCCAGTCCCGACAGGGAAGACGAGCAGTACTTC.

CDR3 in amino acids: CASSLGTGYGNTIYF. In DNA, the CDR3 is TGTGCCAGCAGCTTGGGGACAGGGTATGGAAACACCATATATTTT. The chain employs TRBV5-4 and TRBJ1-3, with 8 positions matching TRBD1. The J segment lost 3 bases and the V segment lost 0 bases, leaving 2 bases of the junction unmatched. Germline lookup yields CDR1 SGHNT and CDR2 YYREEE (reference sequence). This CDR3 is built from 15 residues.

The chain joins TRBV7-6 to TRBJ2-1, with 10 bases lining up with TRBD1. CDR1 is SGHVS and CDR2 is FNYEAQ in the germline V gene. CDR3 length: 17 amino acids. V shed 5 bases and J 10 bases; nucleotides not matched to a gene: 17. The DNA for the CDR3 is TGTGCCAGCAGCGAAATCCCTGGACAGGGGGGTTCACGGGAGCAGTTCTTC. Amino acids: CASSEIPGQGGSREQFF.

The V gene is TRBV19, the J gene TRBJ2-3; weak D call: TRBD2 (5 bases). Trimming removed 5 bases from V and 0 bases from J, with 12 bases in between. Germline-derived CDR1 and CDR2 are LNHDA and SQIVND (reference sequence). This CDR3 is 15 amino acids long. The CDR3 DNA reads TGTGCCAGTAGTTCCGACTACTCTAGCACAGATACGCAGTATTTT. The encoded protein is CASSSDYSSTDTQYF.

This clone was seen more than once but under ten times. V is TRBV10-1 and J is TRBJ2-2, with 8 bases fitting TRBD2. Germline V gene sequence: CDR1 WNHNN, CDR2 SYGVQD (reference sequence). There are 12 residues in the CDR3. J gave up 11 bases and V 6 bases, and 5 bases lay outside the gene matches. The CDR3 region has the DNA TGCGCCAGCAGCCGAACTAGCGGAGAGCTGTTTTTT. This translates into CASSRTSGELFF.

The rearrangement uses TRBV21-1 and TRBJ1-2. TRBV21-1 corresponds to a pseudogene. The CDR3 is made up of 14 amino acids. CDR3 nucleotide sequence: TGTGCCAGCAGCGCACGGACCGAACCGGGGGGCTACACCTTC. This translates into CASSARTEPGGYTF.

The V and J genes are TRBV2 and TRBJ2-1, with D possibly being TRBD1 (6 bases). Trimming left V 9 bases short and J 8 bases short, with 23 bases between. There are 15 residues in the CDR3. CDR1 and CDR2 from the germline V gene are SNHLY and FYNNEI. CDR3 region: CASLPGPPTGYEQFF. The DNA of the CDR3 is TGTGCCAGTTTACCGGGACCCCCGACAGGCTATGAGCAGTTCTTC.

This clone was detected only a few times. V usage is TRBV14 and J usage is TRBJ2-1; D gene uncertain. Germline V lookup: CDR1 SGHDN, CDR2 FVKESK. The length of the CDR3 is 14 residues. V was cut by 2 bases and J by 0 bases, with 5 bases left in between. The CDR3 DNA sequence: TGTGCCAGCAGCCAATTAGTCTCCTACAATGAGCAGTTCTTC. Translating it yields CASSQLVSYNEQFF.

This chain connects TRBV18 to TRBJ1-6, with 10 nucleotides matching TRBD1. The CDR3 loop spans 18 amino acids. Per the germline V gene, CDR1 is KGHSH and CDR2 is LQKENI. V shed 3 bases and J 9 bases; nucleotides not matched to a gene: 14. CDR3 nucleotides: TGTGCCAGCTCACCCCAGTCCGGGACAGGGGTTAGCGGTTCACCCCTCCACTTT. This translates into CASSPQSGTGVSGSPLHF. Based on the CDR3 plus reference TRBV18 and TRBJ1-6, the full variable domain is NAGVMQNPRHLVRRRGQEARLRCSPMKGHSHVYWYRQLPEEGLKFMVYLQKENIIDESGMPKERFSAEFPKEGPSILRIQQVVRGDSAAYFCASSPQSGTGVSGSPLHFGNGTRLTVT.

The chain uses TRBV5-6 and TRBJ2-5; TRBD2 matches 13 bases. The CDR3 consists of 17 residues. J was trimmed by 0 bases and V by 4 bases; bases with no gene match: 6. CDR1 and CDR2 (germline): SGHDT, YYEEEE. The CDR3 DNA reads as TGTGCCAGCAGCGAAGGACTAGCGGGAGTTCACCAAGAGACCCAGTACTTC. It codes for CASSEGLAGVHQETQYF.

This clone came up a few times. The J gene is TRBJ1-6, the V gene TRBV28; the D is unclear. Germline V gene lookup returns CDR1 MDHEN and CDR2 SYDVKM. Trimming shortened V by 4 bases and J by 10 bases, and 11 bases separated the two germline ends. The CDR3 length is 13 residues. The CDR3 coding sequence is TGTGCCAGCAGTTCGGGTGTCGGGTCACCCCTCCACTTT. This codes for CASSSGVGSPLHF.

The V and J genes are TRBV2 and TRBJ2-7; 7 positions match TRBD1. V was clipped by 6 bases and J by 4 bases; unmatched bases: 9. The CDR3 consists of 14 residues. Germline V gene lookup returns CDR1 SNHLY and CDR2 FYNNEI. CDR3 coding DNA: TGTGCCAGCAGGACACAGGGGAACGTATACGAGCAGTACTTC. This sequence encodes CASRTQGNVYEQYF.

The J gene is TRBJ1-5, the V gene TRBV21-1; TRBD1 reflects the table's D call only, with no check against the DNA. TRBV21-1 is tagged as a pseudogene. The CDR3 has 16 amino acids. The CDR3 nucleotides are TGTGCCAGCAAGCAAAGGAGACAGGGTGTACATCAGCCCCAGCATTTT. Translated: CASKQRRQGVHQPQHF.

In its sample, this clone was seen a few times. The rearrangement links TRBV4-2 to TRBJ2-6; D gene unclear. Germline CDR1 and CDR2: LGHNA and YNFKEQ. V lost 0 bases and J lost 0, with 15 bases in between. The CDR3 spans 19 residues. CDR3 nucleotides: TGTGCCAGCAGCCAAGATGTGGTAGCAGCCAGCTCTGGGGCCAACGTCCTGACTTTC. It yields the protein CASSQDVVAASSGANVLTF.

V is TRBV5-1 and J is TRBJ2-7, with 9 bases matching TRBD1. V lost 0 bases and J lost 2; bases outside the gene matches: 6. The CDR3 extends over 16 amino acids. Looked up from germline, CDR1 is SGHRS and CDR2 is YFSETQ. This CDR3 is CASSLGGQGGPYEQYF. In DNA, the CDR3 is TGCGCCAGCAGCTTGGGGGGACAGGGAGGACCCTACGAGCAGTACTTC.

This rearrangement joins TRBV6-5 to TRBJ2-7; 10 nucleotides align to TRBD2. CDR3 length: 13 residues. Germline assignment: CDR1 MNHEY and CDR2 SVGAGI. Losses at the gene ends were 11 bases for V and 6 bases for J; bases not matched to a gene: 10. The CDR3 is CASGTSGTGEQYF. The DNA of the CDR3 is TGTGCCTCGGGAACTAGCGGGACCGGCGAGCAGTACTTC.

The V and J genes are TRBV24-1 and TRBJ2-5; D gene uncertain. CDR1 and CDR2 (germline): KGHDR, SFDVKD. This CDR3 comprises 15 residues. Trimming cost V 4 bases and J 5 bases, with 16 bases left between them. CDR3 nucleotides: TGTGCCACCAGTGACCCTAACTTTGCGTCGGAGACCCAGTACTTC. Amino acids: CATSDPNFASETQYF.

The J gene is TRBJ2-7, the V gene TRBV27; 7 bases match TRBD1. This CDR3 spans 14 amino acids. V shed 5 bases and J 3 bases; nucleotides not matched to a gene: 7. Per germline, CDR1 MNHEY and CDR2 SMNVEV (reference sequence). In DNA form, the CDR3 reads TGTGCCAGCAGTATAGGGGACAGCCTCTACGAGCAGTACTTC. Translating it yields CASSIGDSLYEQYF.

This chain connects TRBV10-2 to TRBJ2-1; D is unclear. The CDR3 has 12 amino acids. CDR1 and CDR2 (germline): WSHSY, SAAADI. Trimming took off 5 bases at V and 5 bases at J, with 7 bases between the two ends. CDR3 in amino acids: CASSRGDNEQFF. The DNA of the CDR3 is TGCGCCAGCAGTCGAGGAGACAATGAGCAGTTCTTC.